The 2 T cell receptor beta chains below all came from one sample that was sequenced in a study of cytomegalovirus exposure and HLA in healthy donors. Only in-frame clones appear in the TCRdb table, and some are missing; sequencing was by immunoSEQ multiplex PCR. The sample holds approximately 71,000 clones, less than 95% seen once. The sample comprised PBMCs. The receptors originated from a woman younger than 35 in good health and CMV-seronegative.

This rearrangement joins TRBV7-9 to TRBJ2-5; 10 bases align to TRBD2. Trimming at V came to 7 bases and at J to 6 bases, leaving 14 bases not matched to a gene. CDR3 length: 16 amino acids. Germline loops: CDR1 SEHNR, CDR2 FQNEAQ (reference sequence). The CDR3 sequence is CASILTSAGGRQTQYF. The CDR3 DNA sequence: TGTGCCAGCATCCTAACCTCAGCGGGGGGGCGGCAGACCCAGTACTTC.

The chain combines TRBV7-9 with TRBJ2-7, with TRBD2 matching 11 bases. Trimming took 5 bases from V and 5 from J; bases not matched to a gene: 11. CDR3 length: 16 amino acids. Germline assignment: CDR1 SEHNR and CDR2 FQNEAQ (reference sequence). Here the CDR3 DNA reads TGTGCCAGCAGCCCCTACACTAGCGGGAGTACCCACGAGCAGTACTTC. Translation gives CASSPYTSGSTHEQYF.